These T cell receptor beta chains were read from a single sample in a study of radiation and T cells in renal cell carcinoma. TCRdb's table, derived via immunoSEQ multiplex PCR, lists solely in-frame clones and lacks some. This table has some 150,000 clones, about 86% appearing once. The sequencing here drew on blood, taken from a patient whose treatment included radiotherapy and nephrectomy. The origin of the receptors is a woman between 45 and 65 years old with renal cell carcinoma. The CDR3 runs from the conserved cysteine through the conserved F or W. The D gene is left open where the match is weak. Clone size appears in some rows only: once, few, many, or a class for an expanded clone.

j_gene | abundance | v_gene | d_gene | CDR3nt | CDR3aa
TRBJ2-7 | - | TRBV7-9 | TRBD1 | TGTGCCAGCAGCGAAGGACAGGGGGGAAAAGAGTACTTC | CASSEGQGGKEYF
TRBJ2-2 | - | TRBV19 | - | TGTGCCAGCAAACTCGGGGGTACCGGGGAGCTGTTTTTT | CASKLGGTGELFF
TRBJ2-1 | - | TRBV4-2 | TRBD1 | TGTGCCAGCAGCCCTAGGACAGGGCGCGTTAATGAGCAGTTCTTC | CASSPRTGRVNEQFF
TRBJ2-5 | - | TRBV11-2 | - | TGTGCCAGCAGCTTTAATAGCGTCCAAGAGACCCAGTACTTC | CASSFNSVQETQYF
TRBJ2-5 | - | TRBV6-6 | - | TGTGCCAGCGGAGATATCAAAGAGACCCAGTACTTC | CASGDIKETQYF
TRBJ1-4 | few | TRBV25-1 | TRBD1 | TGTGCCAGCAGCAGGGGGGGACTTAATGAAAAACTGTTTTTT | CASSRGGLNEKLFF
TRBJ2-5 | - | TRBV7-8 | - | TGTGCCAGCAGCCCATCCCTGGGGGGAGAGACCCAGTACTTC | CASSPSLGGETQYF
TRBJ2-2 | - | TRBV2 | TRBD2 | TGTGCCAGCAAAAGACTAGCGGCGAACACCGGGGAGCTGTTTTTT | CASKRLAANTGELFF
TRBJ1-1 | - | TRBV4-3 | - | TGCGCCAGCAGCCCAGGTCCCCAAGCAGCTGAAGCTTTCTTT | CASSPGPQAAEAFF
TRBJ1-5 | - | TRBV10-3 | - | TGTGCCTCACCGTGGGGATCTTGGGGGAATCAGCCCCAGCATTTT | CASPWGSWGNQPQHF
TRBJ2-3 | - | TRBV10-3 | TRBD2 | TGTGCCATCAGGAGCCTAGCGGGCACTAGGAAAGATACGCAGTATTTT | CAIRSLAGTRKDTQYF
TRBJ1-5 | - | TRBV19 | - | TGTGCCAGTAGTCGGGTTAGGGAATTAAACCAGCCCCAGCATTTT | CASSRVRELNQPQHF
TRBJ1-2 | - | TRBV7-2 | TRBD1 | TGTGCCAGCAGCCCTCGACAGGGGGGGAATGATGGCTACACCTTC | CASSPRQGGNDGYTF
TRBJ1-4 | - | TRBV5-1 | TRBD1 | TGCGCCAGCAGCTTGTCGACAGGGAATGAAAAACTGTTTTTT | CASSLSTGNEKLFF
TRBJ2-5 | - | TRBV9 | - | TGTGCCAGCAGCGCACGGGATCGGGAGACCCAGTACTTC | CASSARDRETQYF
TRBJ2-7 | - | TRBV28 | TRBD1 | TGTGCCAGCAGGACAGGGGCCTACGAGCAGTACTTC | CASRTGAYEQYF
TRBJ2-5 | - | TRBV19 | - | TGTGCCAGTTCGGCAGGGCGGGCTGAGACCCAGTACTTC | CASSAGRAETQYF
TRBJ2-4 | - | TRBV5-4 | - | TGTGCCAGCAGCCCGGGACAAGAGAAAAACATTCAGTACTTC | CASSPGQEKNIQYF
TRBJ2-7 | - | TRBV5-1 | TRBD2 | TGCGCCAGCAGCTTGGCCCTAGCGGGGTCGTACGAGCAGTACTTC | CASSLALAGSYEQYF
TRBJ2-3 | - | TRBV5-1 | TRBD1 | TGCGCCAGCAGGGACAGGAGCACAGATACGCAGTATTTT | CASRDRSTDTQYF
TRBJ2-6 | - | TRBV6-5 | - | TGTGCCAGCAGTTACTGGGGATCTGGGGCCAACGTCCTGACTTTC | CASSYWGSGANVLTF
TRBJ1-1 | - | TRBV12-5 | - | TGTGCTAGTGGTTTGGGAGAAATACAGCCGGACTTT | CASGLGEIQPDF
TRBJ1-2 | - | TRBV28 | - | TGTGCCAGCAGTCCCCTATCCACGTGGGACGGCTACACCTTC | CASSPLSTWDGYTF
TRBJ2-5 | - | TRBV2 | TRBD2 | TGTGCCAGCAGTGAAGGGTTAGCGGGCAGCCAAGAGACCCAGTACTTC | CASSEGLAGSQETQYF
TRBJ1-5 | - | TRBV7-9 | - | TGTGCCAGCAGCTTGGGTCGGACGGGTTCTTCGGGTCAGCCCCAGCATTTT | CASSLGRTGSSGQPQHF
TRBJ2-7 | - | TRBV4-1 | TRBD2 | TGCGCCAGCAGCCAAGATACCAGCGGGAGGGACGAGCAGTACTTC | CASSQDTSGRDEQYF
TRBJ2-7 | once | TRBV4-1 | TRBD2 | TGCGCCAGCAGCCAAGAGCGCCGCGGGAGGACTGGTGAGGAGCAGTACTTC | CASSQERRGRTGEEQYF
TRBJ1-2 | few | TRBV5-5 | - | TGTGCCAGCAGCGGCAACTTCAGGGGCTACACCTTC | CASSGNFRGYTF
TRBJ2-1 | - | TRBV4-3 | TRBD2 | TGCGCCAGCAGCCCCATCCTAGCGGGGGCCGACAATGAGCAGTTCTTC | CASSPILAGADNEQFF
TRBJ2-2 | - | TRBV7-2 | TRBD2 | TGTGCCAGCAGCCCAAGTCGGGGGGGAAACACCGGGGAGCTGTTTTTT | CASSPSRGGNTGELFF
TRBJ1-1 | - | TRBV23-1 | - | TGCGCCAGCGGACGTCGGCGGAACACTGAAGCTTTCTTT | CASGRRRNTEAFF
TRBJ1-6 | few | TRBV28 | - | TGTGCCAGCGGTGAGATTAAGAGGTTTAAGGATAATTCACCCCTCCACTTT | CASGEIKRFKDNSPLHF
TRBJ2-7 | - | TRBV9 | - | TGTGCCAGCAGCGTAGATGACCGAATCCCCTACGAGCAGTACTTC | CASSVDDRIPYEQYF
TRBJ2-3 | - | TRBV4-1 | - | TGCGCCAGCAGCCACCAGGGTACAGATACGCAGTATTTT | CASSHQGTDTQYF
TRBJ2-1 | - | TRBV19 | - | TGTGCCAGTAGTATAGGTGTGAACAATGAGCAGTTCTTC | CASSIGVNNEQFF
TRBJ1-1 | - | TRBV6-6 | - | TGTGCCAGCAGTCCTATAGGGGGCACTGAAGCTTTCTTT | CASSPIGGTEAFF
TRBJ2-7 | - | TRBV30 | - | TGTGCCTGGAGTCGAAAAGACCGATCTGGAACCTACGAGCAGTACTTC | CAWSRKDRSGTYEQYF
TRBJ2-7 | - | TRBV19 | - | TGTGCCAGTAGTAAAGGCAGGTTGGAGAGCACCATCTACGAGCAGTACTTC | CASSKGRLESTIYEQYF
TRBJ1-1 | - | TRBV4-3 | TRBD1 | TGCGCCAGCAGCCAAGGCCAGGGGGTTGTCTGGGGCACTGAAGCTTTCTTT | CASSQGQGVVWGTEAFF
TRBJ2-2 | - | TRBV5-1 | - | TGCGCCAGCAGCTTGAGGGTCGCCGGGGAGCTGTTTTTT | CASSLRVAGELFF
TRBJ1-1 | few | TRBV29-1 | - | TGCAGCGTTAGGGAGAACACTGAAGCTTTCTTT | CSVRENTEAFF
TRBJ2-5 | - | TRBV7-9 | - | TGTGCCAGCAGCACGACAGCCCAAGGAGAGACCCAGTACTTC | CASSTTAQGETQYF
TRBJ2-1 | - | TRBV27 | TRBD2 | TGTGCCAGCAGCCGACCGGGACTAGCGAGAGGGGCCTACAATGAGCAGTTCTTC | CASSRPGLARGAYNEQFF
TRBJ2-7 | - | TRBV20-1 | - | TGCAGTGCTAGGGGATTCTACGAGCAGTACTTC | CSARGFYEQYF
TRBJ1-3 | - | TRBV9 | - | TGTGCCAGCAGCGTTGACAGCTCTGGAAACACCATATATTTT | CASSVDSSGNTIYF
TRBJ1-2 | - | TRBV5-1 | TRBD1 | TGCGCCAGCAGCGCCGGACAGGGGGCGTATGGCTACACCTTC | CASSAGQGAYGYTF
TRBJ1-4 | - | TRBV10-3 | TRBD1 | TGTGCCGGGGGGGACAGTAATGAAAAACTGTTTTTT | CAGGDSNEKLFF
TRBJ2-2 | - | TRBV10-3 | TRBD2 | TGTGCCATCAGTGGATCTAGCGGGATAGACACCGGGGAGCTGTTTTTT | CAISGSSGIDTGELFF